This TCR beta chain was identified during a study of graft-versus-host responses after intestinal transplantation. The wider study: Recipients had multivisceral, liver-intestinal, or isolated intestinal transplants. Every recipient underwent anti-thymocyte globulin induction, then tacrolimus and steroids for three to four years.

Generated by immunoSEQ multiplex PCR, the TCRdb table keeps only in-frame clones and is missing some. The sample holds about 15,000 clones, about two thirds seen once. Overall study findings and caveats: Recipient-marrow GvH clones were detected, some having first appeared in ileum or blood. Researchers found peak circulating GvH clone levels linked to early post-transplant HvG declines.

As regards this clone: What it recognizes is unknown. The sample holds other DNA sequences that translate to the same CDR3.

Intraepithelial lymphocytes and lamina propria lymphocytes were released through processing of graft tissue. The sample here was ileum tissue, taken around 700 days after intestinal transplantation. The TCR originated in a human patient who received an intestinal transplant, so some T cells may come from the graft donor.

The CDR3 nucleotides are TGCGCCAGCAGCTTGGCTATCCACTCCTACAATGAGCAGTTCTTC. The encoded protein is CASSLAIHSYNEQFF. V is TRBV5-1 and J is TRBJ2-1; no reliable D call. From germline, CDR1 is SGHRS and CDR2 YFSETQ. Trimming cost V 0 bases and J 0 bases, with 7 bases left between them. The CDR3 covers 15 residues.